The 31 T cell receptor beta chains given below trace back to one sample, sequenced in a study of T cells in narcolepsy. Clones were read by immunoSEQ multiplex PCR, and TCRdb kept only the in-frame ones, dropping some. The sample comprises some 30,000 clones, under 85% of which are singletons, and less than 3% rests with the top ten. The material sequenced was CD45RA- memory CD4+ T cells from PBMCs. The source of these receptors is a human donor with narcolepsy.

The chain employs TRBV5-1 and TRBJ1-1, with D possibly TRBD1 on 6 matching bases. Trimming stripped 1 base from V and 5 bases from J, with 18 bases between. Germline V gives CDR1 SGHRS, CDR2 YFSETQ. The CDR3 length is 16 residues. The CDR3 reads CASSLRGGGPETEAFF. The CDR3 region has the DNA TGCGCCAGCAGCTTGAGAGGTGGGGGGCCGGAGACTGAAGCTTTCTTT.

The CDR3 nucleotides are TGTGCCAGCAGCCCAACGGGGGAAGCCAAAAACATTCAGTACTTC. Translation: CASSPTGEAKNIQYF. This chain uses TRBV5-4 with TRBJ2-4; the D gene is possibly TRBD2 (6 bases). Germline values: CDR1 SGHNT, CDR2 YYREEE (reference sequence). Trimming removed 4 bases at V and 0 bases at J, with 11 bases between. CDR3 length equals 15 residues.

The table lists this clone with a count of one. This chain links TRBV6-6 with TRBJ2-5, with 7 positions matching TRBD2. Trimming at V came to 8 bases and at J to 3 bases, leaving 6 bases not matched to a gene. Germline CDR1 reads MNHNY; CDR2 reads SVGAGI (reference sequence). This CDR3 spans 13 amino acids. The CDR3: CASGQGGKETQYF. CDR3 nucleotides: TGTGCCAGCGGGCAGGGAGGGAAAGAGACCCAGTACTTC.

The V gene is TRBV4-1, the J gene TRBJ1-1; 7 bases match TRBD1. The V and J ends lost 1 base and 5 bases, in that order; junction bases with no gene match: 7. There are 15 residues in the CDR3. CDR1 and CDR2 from the germline V gene are MGHRA and YSYEKL. This CDR3 reads CASSQGGGGGTEAFF. CDR3 bases: TGCGCCAGCAGCCAAGGAGGAGGGGGCGGTACTGAAGCTTTCTTT.

The V call is TRBV6-1, the J call TRBJ1-6; D is unclear. V lost 6 bases to trimming and J lost 7 bases, with 10 bases between them. Germline V gene data show CDR1 as MNHNS and CDR2 as SASEGT. The CDR3 has 13 amino acids. The CDR3 is CASRRETNSPLHF. DNA for the CDR3: TGTGCCAGCAGAAGAGAAACCAATTCACCCCTCCACTTT.

The genes are TRBV5-4 and TRBJ2-7; 7 nucleotides align to TRBD1. This CDR3 is built from 15 residues. Trimming removed 1 base from V and 3 bases from J; junction bases left unmatched: 7. CDR1 and CDR2 from the germline V gene are SGHNT and YYREEE (reference sequence). In nucleotides, the CDR3 is TGTGCCAGCAGCTTGCCGGGACAGCTATTCTACGAGCAGTACTTC. Translating gives CASSLPGQLFYEQYF.

The chain has TRBV9 and TRBJ2-2; a weak D match, TRBD2 (5 bases). This CDR3 region has 15 residues. The germline CDR1 and CDR2 sequences are SGDLS and YYNGEE. The V end was cut by 4 bases, the J end by 2 bases, with 12 bases between. This chain's CDR3 is CASSRIGGNTGELFF. CDR3 bases: TGTGCCAGCAGCAGGATCGGAGGTAACACCGGGGAGCTGTTTTTT.

V gene TRBV11-2 combines with J gene TRBJ2-1; D possibly corresponds to TRBD2 (6 bases). From germline, CDR1 is SGHAT and CDR2 FQNNGV. The CDR3 sequence is 16 residues long. The V end was cut by 3 bases, the J end by 5 bases, with 17 bases between. The CDR3: CASSLGGLARDNEQFF. Here the CDR3 DNA reads TGTGCCAGCAGCTTGGGGGGACTGGCGCGTGACAATGAGCAGTTCTTC.

This clone was found once. The same CDR3 arises from other DNA sequences in this sample as well. V gene TRBV4-3 combines with J gene TRBJ1-5, with D perhaps matching TRBD1 (5 bases). The CDR3 runs 13 residues. Germline assignment: CDR1 LGHNA and CDR2 YSLEER. V was pared by 4 bases and J by 3 bases, with 7 bases between. The CDR3 sequence: CASSRGPNQPQHF. The CDR3 nucleotides read TGCGCCAGCAGCCGGGGACCCAATCAGCCCCAGCATTTT.

This clone was seen a single time. The rearrangement joins TRBV2 to TRBJ1-1, with D possibly TRBD1 on 5 matching bases. CDR3 length equals 13 residues. Trimming stripped 4 bases from V and 8 bases from J, with 14 bases between. The germline gives CDR1 SNHLY, CDR2 FYNNEI. The CDR3 coding sequence is TGTGCCAGCAGTGCCCGACAGCGGTCAGAAGCTTTCTTT. The encoded protein is CASSARQRSEAFF.

This chain connects TRBV6-6 to TRBJ1-4, with 8 positions matching TRBD1. Unmatched junction bases numbered 10, after V lost 5 bases and J lost 8 bases. Germline values: CDR1 MNHNY, CDR2 SVGAGI (reference sequence). The CDR3 has 15 amino acids. CDR3 amino acids: CASSDTHRGVEKLFF. CDR3 DNA sequence: TGTGCCAGCAGTGACACACACAGGGGGGTCGAAAAACTGTTTTTT.

This clone is a singleton in its sample. The chain couples TRBV6-5 to TRBJ2-5; D not certain. Germline V lookup: CDR1 MNHEY, CDR2 SVGAGI. This CDR3 region has 13 residues. Trimming took off 2 bases at V and 2 bases at J, with 6 bases between the two ends. Written as DNA, the CDR3 is TGTGCCAGCAGTTACAAGTTGCAAGAGACCCAGTACTTC. As protein: CASSYKLQETQYF.

The V gene is TRBV27, the J gene TRBJ1-5; no reliable D call. Germline V CDR1 and CDR2: MNHEY, SMNVEV (reference sequence). This CDR3 contains 14 residues. V was trimmed by 3 bases and J by 4 bases, leaving 10 bases between them. This chain's CDR3 is CASSLKGGNQPQHF. As DNA, the CDR3 is TGTGCCAGCAGTTTGAAGGGAGGGAATCAGCCCCAGCATTTT.

V and J are TRBV18 and TRBJ2-7, with D tentatively TRBD1 (6 bases). CDR3 length: 14 amino acids. Germline lookup yields CDR1 KGHSH and CDR2 LQKENI. The V and J ends lost 6 bases and 11 bases respectively, with 23 bases between them. Written as DNA, the CDR3 is TGTGCCAGCTCTCTCCCGGGACAAAGGGAATGGGAGTACTTC. Protein: CASSLPGQREWEYF.

The chain couples TRBV30 to TRBJ1-1; 9 bases match TRBD1. The CDR3 consists of 14 residues. Germline CDR1 GTSNPN, CDR2 SVGIG (reference sequence). V lost 3 bases to trimming and J lost 1 base; unmatched junction nucleotides: 3. DNA of the CDR3: TGTGCCTGGAGGGGGGACAGGGAGAACACTGAAGCTTTCTTT. Amino acids: CAWRGDRENTEAFF. The entire variable domain, with the rest obtained from reference TRBV30 and TRBJ1-1, is as follows: SQTIHQWPATLVQPVGSPLSLECTVEGTSNPNLYWYRQAAGRGLQLLFYSVGIGQISSEVPQNLSASRPQDRQFILSSKKLLLSDSGFYLCAWRGDRENTEAFFGQGTRLTVV.

The chain carries TRBV13 and TRBJ1-1; 12 bases map to TRBD1. From germline, CDR1 is PRHDT and CDR2 FYEKMQ (reference sequence). This CDR3 region has 16 residues. V shed 5 bases, J shed 1 base, and the junction held 5 bases outside the gene matches. The CDR3 region is CASSRDRGLKNTEAFF. The CDR3 DNA reads TGTGCCAGCAGCCGGGACAGGGGGCTGAAGAACACTGAAGCTTTCTTT. Using reference TRBV13 and TRBJ1-1 for the parts outside the CDR3, the full variable domain is AAGVIQSPRHLIKEKRETATLKCYPIPRHDTVYWYQQGPGQDPQFLISFYEKMQSDKGSIPDRFSAQQFSDYHSELNMSSLELGDSALYFCASSRDRGLKNTEAFFGQGTRLTVV.

The chain joins TRBV6-1 to TRBJ1-3; no clear D gene. Trimming left V 6 bases short and J 0 bases short, with 9 bases between. This CDR3 spans 14 amino acids. Germline CDR1 MNHNS, CDR2 SASEGT. CDR3 DNA sequence: TGTGCCAGCAGCTTAGACAACTCTGGAAACACCATATATTTT. It specifies CASSLDNSGNTIYF.

This chain connects TRBV7-3 to TRBJ1-2; 7 positions agree with TRBD1. With 5 bases clipped from V and 6 bases from J, the junction kept 6 bases outside the gene matches. The CDR3 spans 13 residues. The germline V gene encodes CDR1 SGHTA and CDR2 FQGTGA. CDR3 amino acids: CASSQQGLDGYTF. CDR3 in DNA: TGTGCCAGCAGCCAACAGGGGTTGGATGGCTACACCTTC.

The chain combines TRBV7-9 with TRBJ2-3, with TRBD2 matching over 8 bases. CDR1 is SEHNR and CDR2 is FQNEAQ in the germline V gene (reference sequence). The CDR3 length is 15 residues. The CDR3 reads CASARGGQVLDTQYF. The DNA for the CDR3 is TGTGCGAGTGCCCGGGGGGGCCAAGTCTTAGATACGCAGTATTTT.

This chain uses TRBV29-1 with TRBJ2-7; D unclear. Germline loops: CDR1 SQVTM, CDR2 ANQGSEA. There are 13 residues in the CDR3. V lost 3 bases, J lost 6 bases, and 15 bases lay in between. The CDR3 bases are TGCAGCGTTGAGGCGGTGGGCCGTGGCGAGCAGTACTTC. It encodes CSVEAVGRGEQYF.

This clone was seen a single time. The chain carries TRBV13 and TRBJ2-7; TRBD1 matches at 8 bases. Germline CDR1 PRHDT, CDR2 FYEKMQ (reference sequence). The CDR3 is made up of 15 amino acids. V shed 1 base and J 3 bases; nucleotides not matched to a gene: 5. CDR3 sequence reads: CASSLVQGDFYEQYF. For the CDR3, the DNA is TGTGCCAGCAGCTTAGTACAGGGGGACTTCTACGAGCAGTACTTC.

This CDR3 reads CASSRTVNEQYF. In nucleotides, the CDR3 is TGTGCCAGCAGTCGTACCGTCAACGAGCAGTACTTC. The J gene is TRBJ2-7, the V gene TRBV6-1; D remains unclear. With 5 bases removed from V and 5 bases from J, the gap between germline ends came to 10 bases. Germline CDR1 MNHNS, CDR2 SASEGT. The CDR3 has 12 amino acids.

This chain uses TRBV6-1 with TRBJ2-7, with TRBD1 as a possible D gene (5 bases). Germline assignment: CDR1 MNHNS and CDR2 SASEGT. The CDR3 covers 14 residues. Trimming removed 4 bases at V and 6 bases at J, with 16 bases between. DNA of the CDR3: TGTGCCAGCAGTGCCAGTCGACAGTCTCGCGAGCAGTACTTC. Protein product: CASSASRQSREQYF.

V and J are TRBV30 and TRBJ1-6; the D is unclear. Germline lookup yields CDR1 GTSNPN and CDR2 SVGIG (reference sequence). V lost 2 bases and J lost 3, with 5 bases in between. The CDR3 runs to 13 residues. The CDR3 loop reads CAWSSSYNSPLHF. The CDR3 DNA is TGTGCCTGGAGTTCCAGCTATAATTCACCCCTCCACTTT.

The V call is TRBV2, the J call TRBJ1-1; weak D call: TRBD1 (5 bases). Trimming took 0 bases from V and 4 from J, leaving 6 bases between them. Germline CDR1 and CDR2: SNHLY and FYNNEI. This CDR3 has 13 amino acids. The CDR3 loop is CASSEAGGTEAFF. The CDR3 nucleotides read TGTGCCAGCAGTGAAGCGGGGGGCACTGAAGCTTTCTTT.

This chain uses TRBV7-6 with TRBJ2-3; a weak D match, TRBD1 (5 bases). V lost 6 bases and J 0 bases, leaving 10 bases between the germline ends. Germline-derived CDR1 and CDR2 are SGHVS and FNYEAQ. The CDR3 runs 14 residues. The CDR3 region has the DNA TGTGCCAGCAGAGGGGTTGGAAGCACAGATACGCAGTATTTT. Amino acid sequence: CASRGVGSTDTQYF.

The chain joins TRBV7-9 to TRBJ1-1, with D possibly TRBD1 on 6 matching bases. The CDR3 runs to 16 residues. V was trimmed by 1 base and J by 4 bases, leaving 16 bases between them. Germline lookup yields CDR1 SEHNR and CDR2 FQNEAQ (reference sequence). CDR3 sequence: CASSLVGGRRGTEAFF. CDR3 nucleotides: TGTGCCAGCAGCTTAGTAGGGGGGCGACGGGGCACTGAAGCTTTCTTT.

As to this clone: Other DNA sequences in the sample encode the same CDR3. The CDR3 nucleotides read TGTGCCAGCAGTGAGGTCAGGGCTGAAGCTTTCTTT. It encodes CASSEVRAEAFF. V usage is TRBV6-1 and J usage is TRBJ1-1; maybe TRBD1 (5 bases). Deletions cut 3 bases from V and 6 bases from J, with 8 bases between. The CDR3 contains 12 residues. CDR1 MNHNS and CDR2 SASEGT come from the germline V gene.

This chain joins TRBV4-3 and TRBJ2-5; maybe TRBD2 (5 bases). V shed 4 bases and J shed 6 bases, with 18 bases lying between them. Germline V gene sequence: CDR1 LGHNA, CDR2 YSLEER. The CDR3 sequence is 15 residues long. CDR3 sequence reads: CASSLESGNGKTQYF. CDR3 coding DNA: TGCGCCAGCAGCCTAGAATCGGGGAACGGAAAGACCCAGTACTTC.

This rearrangement joins TRBV7-2 to TRBJ1-1; TRBD1 might be the D (5 bases). Germline V gene data show CDR1 as SGHTA and CDR2 as FQGNSA. The CDR3 has 15 residues. Trimming shortened V by 1 base and J by 3 bases, and 12 bases separated the two germline ends. DNA of the CDR3: TGTGCCAGCAGCTTAGTGGGCATGGGGGACACTGAAGCTTTCTTT. Its protein is CASSLVGMGDTEAFF.

V and J are TRBV6-1 and TRBJ1-6; a possible D gene is TRBD1 (5 bases). Deletions cut 4 bases from V and 4 bases from J, with 8 bases between. Germline values: CDR1 MNHNS, CDR2 SASEGT. This CDR3 is 14 amino acids long. CDR3 sequence (DNA): TGTGCCAGCAGTGCGGGACCTTATAATTCACCCCTCCACTTT. This encodes CASSAGPYNSPLHF.